This TCR beta chain comes out of a study of T cell responses to AZD1222 COVID-19 vaccine. Points on this clone: Its target is unknown.

The protocol was immunoSEQ multiplex PCR, while the TCRdb copy is restricted to in-frame clones and leaves out a portion. The sample has about 75,000 clones, about nine tenths seen once; the top ten hold roughly a sixth. Study observations and caveats: Seropositivity was recorded at baseline in only 6 or 7 AZD1222 recipients. Spike-specific TCR repertoires showed rising breadth and depth after two AZD1222 doses. Reports say nearly half of spike-specific TCRs go after unmutated variant regions.

Germline values: CDR1 SGHTA, CDR2 FQGNSA. The CDR3 spans 14 residues. With 5 bases clipped from V and 6 bases from J, the junction kept 4 bases outside the gene matches. This clonotype originated in an adult who received the AZD1222 COVID-19 vaccine. The rearrangement links TRBV7-2 to TRBJ2-2; 9 bases are a match to TRBD1. The source material was peripheral blood, sampled 28 days after the second AZD1222 dose. The CDR3 spells CASSLQGAPGELFF. The DNA for the CDR3 is TGTGCCAGCAGCCTACAGGGGGCCCCCGGGGAGCTGTTTTTT.